This TCR beta chain comes out of a study of T cells expressing NK-cell markers. Study context: Beta-chain profiling covered CD3+CD56+NKG2C+, CD3+CD56+NKG2C- and CD3+CD56-NKG2C+ sorted subsets.

TCRdb re-called the 5' RACE reads and shows each CDR3 protein once, DNA omitted. With over 350,000 distinct CDR3 sequences in the sample, the ten largest clones hold about 11%. The CDR3 consists of 16 residues. Germline CDR1 is LGHNA and CDR2 is YNFKEQ. V is TRBV4-2 and J is TRBJ2-3; without DNA, the TCRdb call of TRBD2 cannot be checked. The TCR comes from a woman between 45 and 65 years old in good health. What was sequenced was blood T cells: a sorted CD56 or NKG2C T cell subset, CD4+ or CD8+ T cells, or bulk PBMC T cells (not recorded which). CDR3 region: CASSPLSGRVTDTQYF.